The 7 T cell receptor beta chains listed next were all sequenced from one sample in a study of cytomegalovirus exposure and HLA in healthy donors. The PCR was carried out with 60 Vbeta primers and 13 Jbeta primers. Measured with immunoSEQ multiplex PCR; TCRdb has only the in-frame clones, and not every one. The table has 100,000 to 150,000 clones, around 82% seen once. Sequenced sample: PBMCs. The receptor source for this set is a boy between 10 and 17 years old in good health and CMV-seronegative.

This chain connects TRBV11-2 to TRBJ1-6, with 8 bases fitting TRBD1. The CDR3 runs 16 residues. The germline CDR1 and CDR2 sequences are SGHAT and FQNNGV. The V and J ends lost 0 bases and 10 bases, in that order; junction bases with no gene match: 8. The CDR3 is CASSLDRQGADSPLHF. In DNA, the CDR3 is TGTGCCAGCAGCTTAGATCGCCAGGGGGCGGACTCACCCCTCCACTTT.

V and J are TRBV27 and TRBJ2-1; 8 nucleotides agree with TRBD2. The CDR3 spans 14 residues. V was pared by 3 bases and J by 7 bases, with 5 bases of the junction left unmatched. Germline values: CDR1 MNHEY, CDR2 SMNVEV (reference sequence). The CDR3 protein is CASSFGLAGNEQFF. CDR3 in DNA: TGTGCCAGCAGTTTTGGATTAGCGGGAAATGAGCAGTTCTTC.

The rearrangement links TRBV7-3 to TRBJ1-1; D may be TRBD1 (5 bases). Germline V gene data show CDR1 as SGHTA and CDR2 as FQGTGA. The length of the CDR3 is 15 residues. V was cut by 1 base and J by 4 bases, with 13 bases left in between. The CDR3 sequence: CASSLMVGGGTEAFF. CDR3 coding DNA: TGTGCCAGCAGCTTAATGGTCGGGGGGGGCACTGAAGCTTTCTTT.

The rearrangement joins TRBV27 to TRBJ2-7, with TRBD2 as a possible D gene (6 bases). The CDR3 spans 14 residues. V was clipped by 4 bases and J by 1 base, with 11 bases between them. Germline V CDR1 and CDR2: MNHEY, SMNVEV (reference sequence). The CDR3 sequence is CASSSRLVSYEQYF. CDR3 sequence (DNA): TGTGCCAGCAGTTCCCGACTAGTTTCCTACGAGCAGTACTTC.

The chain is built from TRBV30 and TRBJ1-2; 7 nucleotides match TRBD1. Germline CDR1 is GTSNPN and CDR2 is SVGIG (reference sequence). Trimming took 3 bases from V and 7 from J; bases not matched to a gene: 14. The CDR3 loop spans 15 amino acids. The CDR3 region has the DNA TGTGCCTGGAGACAAGGCCCCGACAGGGCGGGTGGCTACACCTTC. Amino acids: CAWRQGPDRAGGYTF.

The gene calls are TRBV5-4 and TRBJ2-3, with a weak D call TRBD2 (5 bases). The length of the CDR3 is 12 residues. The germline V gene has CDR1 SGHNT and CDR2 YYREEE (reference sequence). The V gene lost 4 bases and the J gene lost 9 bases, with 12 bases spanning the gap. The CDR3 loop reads CASSNDGVTQYF. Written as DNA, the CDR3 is TGTGCCAGCAGCAATGACGGGGTGACGCAGTATTTT.

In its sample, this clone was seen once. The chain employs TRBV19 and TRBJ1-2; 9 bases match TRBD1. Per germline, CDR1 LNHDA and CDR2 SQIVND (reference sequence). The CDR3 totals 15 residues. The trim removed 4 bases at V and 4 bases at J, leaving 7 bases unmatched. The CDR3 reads CASSTGQGQVYGYTF. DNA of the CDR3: TGTGCCAGTAGTACGGGACAGGGCCAAGTCTATGGCTACACCTTC. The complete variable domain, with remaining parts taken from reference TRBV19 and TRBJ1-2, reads DGGITQSPKYLFRKEGQNVTLSCEQNLNHDAMYWYRQDPGQGLRLIYYSQIVNDFQKGDIAEGYSVSREKKESFPLTVTSAQKNPTAFYLCASSTGQGQVYGYTFGSGTRLTVV.